A selection of T cell receptor beta chains follows, all from one sample in a study of PD-1 blockade in classical Hodgkin lymphoma. Profiling relied on immunoSEQ multiplex PCR, and the TCRdb table lists in-frame clones only, not all of them. The data contain about 150,000 clones, 78% of them singletons. This specimen consisted of peripheral blood mononuclear cells (PBMCs), obtained before the second cycle of nivolumab. All receptors come from a human donor with classical Hodgkin lymphoma. Both conserved end residues are part of each CDR3. Each record gives: clone size, J gene, V gene, D gene, CDR3 DNA, CDR3 protein. A D gene is named only where the DNA matches it firmly. Clone size is not always given. Where it is, it says once, few, many or a class for expanded clones.

>-|TRBJ2-3|TRBV18|TRBD2
TGTGCCAGCTCAATCGGGCTAGCGGGGTTTGATACGCAGTATTTT
CASSIGLAGFDTQYF
>-|TRBJ1-5|TRBV6-5|TRBD1
TGTGCCAGCAGCCCAGGGACAGGGTGGAATCAGCCCCAGCATTTT
CASSPGTGWNQPQHF
>-|TRBJ1-2|TRBV11-2|TRBD1
TGTGCCAGCAGACCCACAGGGGGCGCGCTCTATGGCTACACCTTC
CASRPTGGALYGYTF
>-|TRBJ2-5|TRBV4-1|TRBD1
TGCGCCAGCAGCACCCAGGACGCTCGACAGGGGGAGACCCAGTACTTC
CASSTQDARQGETQYF
>once|TRBJ1-5|TRBV5-6|TRBD1
TGTGCCAGCAGCTGGGGACAGAATCAGCCCCAGCATTTT
CASSWGQNQPQHF
>-|TRBJ2-3|TRBV23-1|-
TGCGCCAGCAGTCAATTCCCCGGCGGTTTGGGGCGAGATACGCAGTATTTT
CASSQFPGGLGRDTQYF
>few|TRBJ2-5|TRBV7-3|-
TGTGCCAGCAGCTTAACCAGACAGGGGAGGGGGGAGACCCAGTACTTC
CASSLTRQGRGETQYF
>-|TRBJ1-2|TRBV28|TRBD1
TGTGCCAGCAGTTCGGGACAGCTAGATGGCTACACCTTC
CASSSGQLDGYTF
>-|TRBJ2-3|TRBV6-1|TRBD2
TGTGCCAGCACTCAAGCAGCGGGGGAAAGCACAGATACGCAGTATTTT
CASTQAAGESTDTQYF
>-|TRBJ2-1|TRBV5-1|TRBD2
TGCGCCAGCAGCCCTAGCGGGGGGGCGGGCAATGAGCAGTTCTTC
CASSPSGGAGNEQFF
>few|TRBJ1-1|TRBV10-3|TRBD1
TGTGCCATCAGACCCGGACAGGGGGCACCTGAAGCTTTCTTT
CAIRPGQGAPEAFF
>-|TRBJ1-2|TRBV2|-
TGTGCCAGCAACATCCGGTTCGAAGGCTACACCTTC
CASNIRFEGYTF
>-|TRBJ2-7|TRBV4-2|-
TGTGCCAGCAGCCAAGGAAAGGCCTCCTACGAGCAGTACTTC
CASSQGKASYEQYF
>-|TRBJ2-5|TRBV18|TRBD2
TGTGCCAGCTCACCCGTAGTGGGACTAGCGGGAGCCCAAGAGACCCAGTACTTC
CASSPVVGLAGAQETQYF
>-|TRBJ2-1|TRBV27|-
TGTGCCAGCAAGGGTAGCGCCCTCAATGAGCAGTTCTTC
CASKGSALNEQFF
>-|TRBJ1-1|TRBV18|-
TGTGCCAGCTCACCAGGGTCGGACATAACTGAAGCTTTCTTT
CASSPGSDITEAFF
>-|TRBJ1-3|TRBV28|TRBD1
TGTGCCAGCAGTTTTCCGCCGGGACAGGGAAACTCTGGAAACACCATATATTTT
CASSFPPGQGNSGNTIYF
>-|TRBJ2-3|TRBV4-1|TRBD2
TGCGCCAGCAGCCAAGAGCCTAGCGGGTTCACAGATACGCAGTATTTT
CASSQEPSGFTDTQYF
>-|TRBJ1-1|TRBV19|-
TGTGCCAGTAGTCCTGGAATAGGGCTTAACACTGAAGCTTTCTTT
CASSPGIGLNTEAFF
>once|TRBJ2-5|TRBV5-4|-
TGTGCCAGCAGCCGGGCGGGGCTCGGCGAGACCCAGTACTTC
CASSRAGLGETQYF
>-|TRBJ1-6|TRBV25-1|-
TGTGCCAGCAGTGGAGCGTCACCCCGGAACTATAATTCACCCCTCCACTTT
CASSGASPRNYNSPLHF
>-|TRBJ1-3|TRBV28|TRBD1
TGTGCCAGCAGTCTCCGGACAGGGGAGCCCGGAAACACCATATATTTT
CASSLRTGEPGNTIYF
>-|TRBJ2-5|TRBV30|TRBD2
TGTGCCTGGAGGGCGGGAGTAGGGCAGGAGACCCAGTACTTC
CAWRAGVGQETQYF
>-|TRBJ2-2|TRBV5-4|-
TGTGCCACATTTCCCCGGACAGAGAACACCGGGGAGCTGTTTTTT
CATFPRTENTGELFF
>-|TRBJ1-5|TRBV19|-
TGTGCCAGTAGTATGGAAAGGGATCAGCCCCAGCATTTT
CASSMERDQPQHF
>-|TRBJ1-1|TRBV5-6|-
TGTGCCAGCAGCTTAGCAGGGGCCACTGAAGCTTTCTTT
CASSLAGATEAFF
>medium-sized|TRBJ1-4|TRBV5-5|-
TGTGCCAGCAGCTTTATCGGAGCAACTAATGAAAAACTGTTTTTT
CASSFIGATNEKLFF
>-|TRBJ2-7|TRBV5-6|-
TGTGCCAGCAGCTTGGAGGGGAGACCCCGGCGGTACTTC
CASSLEGRPRRYF
>-|TRBJ2-5|TRBV30|-
TGTGCCTGGAGTCCAACAGGGTACGCGACCCAGTACTTC
CAWSPTGYATQYF
>medium-sized|TRBJ2-7|TRBV5-4|TRBD1
TGTGCCAGCAGCTTGGGACAGGGGGAGGCCTACGAGCAGTACTTC
CASSLGQGEAYEQYF
>-|TRBJ2-7|TRBV5-1|TRBD2
TGCGCCAGCAGCAGGCAGCAGACTAGCGGCCCTCTCTCCTACGAGCAGTACTTC
CASSRQQTSGPLSYEQYF
>-|TRBJ1-6|TRBV5-1|-
TGCGCCAGCAGCGGCGACAGAGAAAATTCACCCCTCCACTTT
CASSGDRENSPLHF
>-|TRBJ2-7|TRBV19|TRBD2
TGTGCCAGTAGTCTTAGCGGGAGTTCCTACGAGCAGTACTTC
CASSLSGSSYEQYF
>-|TRBJ1-3|TRBV5-1|TRBD1
TGCGCCAGCAGCTTGGGGGCCCAGGGGGCTGGAAACACCATATATTTT
CASSLGAQGAGNTIYF
>-|TRBJ2-3|TRBV5-4|TRBD2
TGTGCCAGCAGCTCAACTAGCGGGAGTTCTGATACGCAGTATTTT
CASSSTSGSSDTQYF
>-|TRBJ1-1|TRBV7-9|-
TGTGCCAGCAGCCGAAACCTGAACACTGAAGCTTTCTTT
CASSRNLNTEAFF
>once|TRBJ2-1|TRBV25-1|-
TGTGCCAGCAGTGAATCCCCACAGTACAATGAGCAGTTCTTC
CASSESPQYNEQFF
>-|TRBJ2-2|TRBV5-1|-
TGCGCCAGCAGCTTGGAAGGACTTGCAGGGACCGGGGAGCTGTTTTTT
CASSLEGLAGTGELFF
>-|TRBJ2-3|TRBV19|TRBD1
TGTGCCAGTACAGGGGGTTCCGCAGATACGCAGTATTTT
CASTGGSADTQYF